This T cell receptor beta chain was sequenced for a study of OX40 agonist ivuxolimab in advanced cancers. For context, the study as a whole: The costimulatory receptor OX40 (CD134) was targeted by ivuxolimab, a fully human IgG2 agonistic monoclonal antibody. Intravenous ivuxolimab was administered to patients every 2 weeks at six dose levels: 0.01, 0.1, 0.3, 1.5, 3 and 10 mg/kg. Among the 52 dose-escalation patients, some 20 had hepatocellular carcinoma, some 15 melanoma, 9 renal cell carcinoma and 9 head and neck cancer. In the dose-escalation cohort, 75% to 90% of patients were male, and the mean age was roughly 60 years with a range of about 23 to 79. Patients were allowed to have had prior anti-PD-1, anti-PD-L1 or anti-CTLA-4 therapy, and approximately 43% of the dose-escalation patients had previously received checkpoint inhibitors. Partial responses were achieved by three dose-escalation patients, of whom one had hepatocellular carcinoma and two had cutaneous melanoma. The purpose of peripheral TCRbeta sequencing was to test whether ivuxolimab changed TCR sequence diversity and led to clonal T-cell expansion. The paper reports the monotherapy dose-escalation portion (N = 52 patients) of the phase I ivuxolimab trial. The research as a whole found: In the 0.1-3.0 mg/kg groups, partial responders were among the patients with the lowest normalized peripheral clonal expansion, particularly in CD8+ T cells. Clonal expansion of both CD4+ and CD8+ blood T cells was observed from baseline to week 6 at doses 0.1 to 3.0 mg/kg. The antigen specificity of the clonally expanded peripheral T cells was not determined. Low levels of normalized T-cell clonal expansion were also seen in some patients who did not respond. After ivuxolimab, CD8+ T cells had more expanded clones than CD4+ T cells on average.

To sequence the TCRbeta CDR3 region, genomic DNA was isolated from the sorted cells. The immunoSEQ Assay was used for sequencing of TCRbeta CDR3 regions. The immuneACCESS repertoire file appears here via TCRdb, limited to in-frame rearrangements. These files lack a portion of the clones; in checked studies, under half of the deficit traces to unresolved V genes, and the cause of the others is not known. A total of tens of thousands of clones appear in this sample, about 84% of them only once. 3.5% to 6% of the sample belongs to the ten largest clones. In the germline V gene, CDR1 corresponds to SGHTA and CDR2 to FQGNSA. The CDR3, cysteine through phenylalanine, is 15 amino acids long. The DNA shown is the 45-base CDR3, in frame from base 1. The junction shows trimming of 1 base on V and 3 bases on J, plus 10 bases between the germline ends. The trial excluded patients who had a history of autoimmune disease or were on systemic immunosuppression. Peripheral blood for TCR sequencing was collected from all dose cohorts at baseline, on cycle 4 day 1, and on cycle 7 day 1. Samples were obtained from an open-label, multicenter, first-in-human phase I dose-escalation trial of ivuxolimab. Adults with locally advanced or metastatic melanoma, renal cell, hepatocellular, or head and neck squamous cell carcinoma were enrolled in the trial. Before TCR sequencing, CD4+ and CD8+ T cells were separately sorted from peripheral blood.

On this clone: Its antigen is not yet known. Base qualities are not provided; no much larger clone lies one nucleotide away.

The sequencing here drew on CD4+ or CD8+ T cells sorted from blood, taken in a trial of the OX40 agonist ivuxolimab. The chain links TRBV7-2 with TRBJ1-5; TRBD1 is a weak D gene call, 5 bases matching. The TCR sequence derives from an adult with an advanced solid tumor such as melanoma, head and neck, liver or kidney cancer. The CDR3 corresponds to CASSLGAGLNQPQHF. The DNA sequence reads TGTGCCAGCAGCTTAGGAGCAGGGCTCAATCAGCCCCAGCATTTT.